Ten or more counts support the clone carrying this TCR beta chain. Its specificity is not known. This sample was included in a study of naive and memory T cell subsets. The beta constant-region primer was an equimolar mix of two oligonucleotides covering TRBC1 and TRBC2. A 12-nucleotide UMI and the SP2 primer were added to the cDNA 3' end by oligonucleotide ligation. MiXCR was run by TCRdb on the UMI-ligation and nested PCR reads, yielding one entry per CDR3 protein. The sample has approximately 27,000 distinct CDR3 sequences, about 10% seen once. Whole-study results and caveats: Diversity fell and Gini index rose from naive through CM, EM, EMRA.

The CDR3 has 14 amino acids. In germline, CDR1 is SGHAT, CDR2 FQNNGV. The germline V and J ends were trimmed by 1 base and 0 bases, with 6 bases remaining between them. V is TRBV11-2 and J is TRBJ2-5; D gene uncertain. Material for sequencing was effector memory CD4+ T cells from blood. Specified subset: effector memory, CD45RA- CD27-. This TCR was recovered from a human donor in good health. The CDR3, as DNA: TGTGCCAGCAGCTTAGGCTACAACCAAGAGACCCAGTACTTC. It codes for CASSLGYNQETQYF.